This is a list of T cell receptor beta chains from one sample in a study of radiotherapy plus CTLA-4 blockade in lung cancer. Sequenced by immunoSEQ multiplex PCR; TCRdb stores in-frame clones only, minus some. The top ten clones hold 2.5% to 3.5% of a sample with more than 90,000 clones, more than 75% of them seen once. The specimen comprised peripheral blood, sampled from a patient treated with radiotherapy plus ipilimumab. These receptors came from a human donor with non-small cell lung cancer that progressed on radiotherapy plus ipilimumab. Some clones in this sample may be carry-over from other donors' samples. Both conserved end residues are part of each CDR3. D genes are given only for firm matches. Not every row has a clone size; where given, it reads once, few, many or a size class.

V gene,CDR3 length,D gene,clone size,J gene,CDR3 DNA,CDR3 protein
TRBV19,13,-,-,TRBJ2-7,TGTGCCAGTAGTCCGCGACAGGACTACGAGCAGTACTTC,CASSPRQDYEQYF
TRBV6-1,14,-,-,TRBJ2-7,TGTGCCAGCAGTCAAATGACCCTCTCCTACGAGCAGTACTTC,CASSQMTLSYEQYF
TRBV5-1,16,-,once,TRBJ1-1,TGCGCCAGCAGCTTGGCCCAGGGGAGGGTGAACACTGAAGCTTTCTTT,CASSLAQGRVNTEAFF
TRBV2,15,TRBD1,once,TRBJ1-1,TGTGCCAGCAGGGACAGGGTGGCCCTGAACACTGAAGCTTTCTTT,CASRDRVALNTEAFF
TRBV4-2,14,-,-,TRBJ1-1,TGTGCCAGCAGCGAGCGACCCTCGAACACTGAAGCTTTCTTT,CASSERPSNTEAFF
TRBV4-3,15,TRBD2,-,TRBJ2-3,TGCGCCAGCAGGACAGGACTAGCGGGGACAGATACGCAGTATTTT,CASRTGLAGTDTQYF
TRBV4-3,15,TRBD1,-,TRBJ1-2,TGCGCCAGCAGCCAACAAAGGACAGGCAACTATGGCTACACCTTC,CASSQQRTGNYGYTF
TRBV5-1,11,-,-,TRBJ2-3,TGCGCCAGCAGCTTTCGGGATACGCAGTATTTT,CASSFRDTQYF
TRBV4-2,17,TRBD2,-,TRBJ2-1,TGTGCCAGCAGCGGCCGACTAGCGGGGTTGGAATACAATGAGCAGTTCTTC,CASSGRLAGLEYNEQFF
TRBV9,15,-,-,TRBJ1-2,TGTGCCAGCAGCGTAACAGCAACTAGCGACTATGGCTACACCTTC,CASSVTATSDYGYTF
TRBV4-3,15,-,-,TRBJ2-5,TGCGCCAGCAGCCAAGACCCCAGGGGCCAAGAGACCCAGTACTTC,CASSQDPRGQETQYF
TRBV7-9,12,-,-,TRBJ1-3,TGTGCCAGCAGCTTCCAGGGAAACACCATATATTTT,CASSFQGNTIYF
TRBV19,13,TRBD1,-,TRBJ2-7,TGTGCCAGTAGTTTGGGACAGGGGAGCGAGCAGTACTTC,CASSLGQGSEQYF
TRBV7-2,15,-,-,TRBJ1-1,TGTGCCAGCAGCTTAACGAGGGTCCAAAACACTGAAGCTTTCTTT,CASSLTRVQNTEAFF
TRBV30,13,TRBD1,-,TRBJ2-2,TGTGCCTGGAGAGGGACAGGGTCCGGGGAGCTGTTTTTT,CAWRGTGSGELFF
TRBV15,13,-,-,TRBJ1-5,TGTGCCACCAGTTGGGGGGTGGGTCAGCCCCAGCATTTT,CATSWGVGQPQHF
TRBV18,16,-,once,TRBJ2-3,TGTGCCAGCTCACTCACCATGGAGGCGGGGATAGATACGCAGTATTTT,CASSLTMEAGIDTQYF
TRBV30,16,-,-,TRBJ2-3,TGTGCCTGGAGTGTTGGTGCAGGGTGGGGCACAGATACGCAGTATTTT,CAWSVGAGWGTDTQYF
TRBV2,13,-,-,TRBJ2-7,TGTGCCAGCAGTAGAGGGATTTATTACGAGCAGTACTTC,CASSRGIYYEQYF
TRBV10-3,15,TRBD1,-,TRBJ1-2,TGTGCCATCAGTGCAATTACAGGGGAGAACTATGGCTACACCTTC,CAISAITGENYGYTF
TRBV10-3,14,-,-,TRBJ2-7,TGTGCCATCAGTCACAGGGCCTCTTCCTACGAGCAGTACTTC,CAISHRASSYEQYF
TRBV5-1,15,-,-,TRBJ2-3,TGCGCCAGCAGCTTTCTTGACAGCCTCAGCCATACGCAGTATTTT,CASSFLDSLSHTQYF
TRBV6-5,14,-,few,TRBJ2-7,TGTGCCAGCAGCCCTTGGAAGGGATTAGGCGAGCAGTACTTC,CASSPWKGLGEQYF
TRBV6-5,14,TRBD1,-,TRBJ2-7,TGTGCCAGCAGTAACAGGGGAGAGTCCTACGAGCAGTACTTC,CASSNRGESYEQYF
TRBV7-9,18,-,-,TRBJ1-1,TGTGCCAGCAGCCGCGACCCTGGCCGCGAGACAGGAGTTATTGAAGCTTTCTTT,CASSRDPGRETGVIEAFF
TRBV5-1,17,TRBD1,-,TRBJ1-4,TGCGCCAGCAGCCTGACTCCACCGGGACAGGTGAATGAAAAACTGTTTTTT,CASSLTPPGQVNEKLFF
TRBV19,15,-,-,TRBJ1-1,TGTGCCAGTAGTATATTTAGGGATCTGAACACTGAAGCTTTCTTT,CASSIFRDLNTEAFF
TRBV5-4,16,-,once,TRBJ2-5,TGTGCCAGCAGCTTGGGGGGGAATCCGGTCAAAGAGACCCAGTACTTC,CASSLGGNPVKETQYF
TRBV18,13,-,-,TRBJ1-2,TGTGCCAGCTCACTCGGGGAACACTATGGCTACACCTTC,CASSLGEHYGYTF
TRBV10-3,18,-,few,TRBJ1-5,TGTGCCATCAGTGAGGTCGGAGCGCTTCGTGATAGCAATCAGCCCCAGCATTTT,CAISEVGALRDSNQPQHF
TRBV9,15,-,-,TRBJ2-2,TGTGCCAGCAGCGTAGACCCTATGAACACCGGGGAGCTGTTTTTT,CASSVDPMNTGELFF
TRBV7-2,14,-,-,TRBJ2-7,TGTGCCAGCAGTGCGGGTTATAGCTCCTACGAGCAGTACTTC,CASSAGYSSYEQYF
TRBV5-1,13,TRBD1,-,TRBJ1-2,TGCGCCAGCAGCTTAGATCAGGGGGTTGGCTACACCTTC,CASSLDQGVGYTF
TRBV5-8,16,TRBD1,-,TRBJ1-6,TGTGCCAGCAGCTTGGGAGGGACAGCCGAAAATTCACCCCTCCACTTT,CASSLGGTAENSPLHF
TRBV25-1,15,-,-,TRBJ2-1,TGTGCCAGCAGTAGGGGGGGCAGGGCGAGAGATGAGCAGTTCTTC,CASSRGGRARDEQFF
TRBV2,15,-,-,TRBJ1-3,TGTGCCAGCAGTCCCTCTCCCGTCTCTGGAAACACCATATATTTT,CASSPSPVSGNTIYF
TRBV11-2,15,-,few,TRBJ1-2,TGTGCCAGCAGCTTAATGGCAGGGAGCCGCTATGGCTACACCTTC,CASSLMAGSRYGYTF
TRBV6-1,13,-,once,TRBJ2-7,TGTGCCAGCAGACCGGCTTCCACCTACGAGCAGTACTTC,CASRPASTYEQYF
TRBV19,16,TRBD1,-,TRBJ1-6,TGTGCCAGTAGAAAACAGGGACAGCACTCTAATTCACCCCTCCACTTT,CASRKQGQHSNSPLHF
TRBV27,16,-,-,TRBJ2-1,TGTGCCAGCAGTTTAAGTTACGGGACGCCCTACAATGAGCAGTTCTTC,CASSLSYGTPYNEQFF
TRBV6-1,14,-,-,TRBJ1-6,TGTGCCAGCAGACCGGACGGGAGTAATTCACCCCTCCACTTT,CASRPDGSNSPLHF
TRBV19,13,-,-,TRBJ2-5,TGTGCCAGTAGTACGTCTAGCTACGAGACCCAGTACTTC,CASSTSSYETQYF
TRBV6-5,15,TRBD1,once,TRBJ2-2,TGTGCCAGCAGTTACGCTGACAGGGAGACCGGGGAGCTGTTTTTT,CASSYADRETGELFF